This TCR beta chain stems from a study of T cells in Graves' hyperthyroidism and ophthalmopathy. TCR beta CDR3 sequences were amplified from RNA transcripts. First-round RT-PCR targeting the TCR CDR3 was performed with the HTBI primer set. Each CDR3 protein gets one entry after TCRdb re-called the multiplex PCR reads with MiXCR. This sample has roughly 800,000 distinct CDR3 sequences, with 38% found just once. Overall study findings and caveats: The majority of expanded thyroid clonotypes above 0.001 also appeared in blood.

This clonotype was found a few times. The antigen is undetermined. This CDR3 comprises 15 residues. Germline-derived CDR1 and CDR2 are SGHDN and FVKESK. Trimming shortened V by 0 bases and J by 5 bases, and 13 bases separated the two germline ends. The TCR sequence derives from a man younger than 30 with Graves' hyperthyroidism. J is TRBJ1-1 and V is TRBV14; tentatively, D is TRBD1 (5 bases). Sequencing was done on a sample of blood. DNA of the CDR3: TGTGCCAGCAGCCAAGATGCGGGGGATTGGACTGAAGCTTTCTTT. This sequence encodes CASSQDAGDWTEAFF.